Given below is one T cell receptor (beta chain) in context. Its cognate antigen is unknown. The data derive from a study of shared clonotypes between healthy human individuals. Study-level points and caveats: A handful of donors showed sharing of around 5% of naive CD4 clonotypes. Compared with clonotypes that all four donors shared, non-shared clonotypes had lower generation probabilities.

CDR3 length equals 15 residues. The V and J ends lost 8 bases and 2 bases respectively, with 16 bases between them. CDR1 and CDR2 from the germline V gene are MNHNS and SASEGT. The protocol was immunoSEQ multiplex PCR, while the TCRdb copy is restricted to in-frame clones and leaves out a portion. The sample carries roughly 1 million clones, more than 60% recorded once. The origin of this receptor is a young man in good health. The genes are TRBV6-1 and TRBJ2-4; tentative D call: TRBD1 (6 bases). The sequenced sample consisted of memory CD4+ T cells sorted from blood. Sample subset: CD45RA-negative fraction. In DNA form, the CDR3 reads TGTGCCAGCGGGGGCCCTCTGGTACCCAAAAACATTCAGTACTTC. It codes for CASGGPLVPKNIQYF.